This paragraph reports one TCR beta chain. Its antigen is not yet known. No clone much larger than this one lies a single base away; base qualities are absent. The library relied on the immunoSEQ multiplex PCR assay. TCRdb re-hosts the immuneACCESS table, in-frame sequences only. Its copies lack some clones; in the studies checked, an unresolved V gene accounts for under half of them, and the cause for the rest is not known. This sample gives nearly 110,000 clones in total; about 85% of them show up just once. Clones ranked in the top ten supply less than 2.5% of the sample. The data originate from a study of radiotherapy plus CTLA-4 blockade in lung cancer (dated by TCRdb to 2016 to 2018). For the wider study: Among the enrolled patients, roughly 17% had an objective response, and roughly 30% reached disease control. What the research found in general, with its limitations: The strongest predictors of response were reported to be early dynamic shifts in blood T cell clones along with a rise in serum interferon-beta following radiation. After treatment with radiotherapy and ipilimumab, TCR clones that came from tumors expanded in the peripheral blood.

Trimming leaves V shorter by 2 bases and J shorter by 0 bases, with the junction holding 12 bases beyond the gene matches. CDR1 and CDR2, looked up from the germline V gene, are SGHTA and FQGNSA. There are 18 amino acids in the CDR3, from cysteine to phenylalanine inclusive. Only the CDR3 part of the read is kept: 54 bases, read in frame from the first base. The study tested focal radiation therapy combined with CTLA-4 blockade (ipilimumab) in patients with chemo-refractory metastatic non-small-cell lung cancer. This TCR came from a human donor with non-small cell lung cancer that progressed on radiotherapy plus ipilimumab. Some clones in this sample may be carry-over from other donors' samples. This specimen was peripheral blood, taken from a patient treated with radiotherapy plus ipilimumab. This receptor chain uses TRBV7-2 and TRBJ2-7; 8 of the junction bases match TRBD2. The nucleotide sequence reads TGTGCCAGCAGCTTACCCTGGACTAGCCAGGAGATCTCCTACGAGCAGTACTTC. It encodes CASSLPWTSQEISYEQYF.